The TCR beta chain described here comes from a study of shared clonotypes between healthy human individuals. Study-level results: The sharing of approximately 4.6% of naive CD4 clonotypes was seen across a handful of donors. Sequencing depth was a factor that was expected to affect clonotype sharing among donors.

Germline values: CDR1 LNHNV, CDR2 YYDKDF (reference sequence). CDR3 length: 11 amino acids. V lost 1 base and J 4 bases, leaving 1 base between the germline ends. A word on this clone: The antigen remains undetermined. A far larger clone is only one base removed, so a read error is likely. The same CDR3 arises from other DNA sequences in this sample as well.

Produced via immunoSEQ multiplex PCR; TCRdb's table is partial and in-frame only. The sample contains over a million clones, around 82% of which appear only once. This receptor was identified in a man between 18 and 29 years old in good health. Some clones in this sample may be carry-over from other donors' samples. V and J are TRBV15 and TRBJ1-1; D uncertain. Sequencing used memory CD4+ T cells from PBMCs. Subset denoted: CD45RA-negative fraction. The DNA of the CDR3 is TGTGCCACCAGCAGAGGCACTGAAGCTTTCTTT. Amino acid sequence: CATSRGTEAFF.